This TCR beta chain was recorded in a study of T-cell reconstitution after alpha-beta-depleted transplantation in children. TCRbeta library preparation incorporated unique molecular identifiers. TCRdb redid the calling of the PCR reads with MiXCR, one entry per CDR3 protein. The table records some 550,000 distinct CDR3 sequences, around 16% of them present only once. Germline CDR1 is SGHVS and CDR2 is FQNEAQ. J lost 5 bases, V lost 5 bases, and 9 bases had no gene match. The CDR3 is 16 residues long. This clonotype was counted a few times. The receptor comes from a human donor who donated a stem cell graft to a child with acute lymphoblastic leukemia. Sequencing used PBMCs from the stem cell graft donor, obtained from the stem cell graft. The J gene is TRBJ1-5, the V gene TRBV7-8; 10 bases match TRBD1. CDR3 protein: CASSRRTGGIHQPQHF. CDR3 in DNA: TGTGCCAGCAGCCGAAGGACAGGGGGGATCCATCAGCCCCAGCATTTT.